Presented here are 3 T cell receptor beta chains from one specimen sequenced in a study of blood T cell repertoires in COVID-19. This table comes from immunoSEQ multiplex PCR, and its TCRdb copy is limited to in-frame clones, with some not included. The table shows some 240,000 clones, with about 83% occurring only once. Sequenced sample: peripheral blood. Source of these receptors: a woman in her thirties or forties who had recovered from COVID-19.

This chain uses TRBV2 with TRBJ1-6; 7 nucleotides agree with TRBD1. CDR1 is SNHLY, CDR2 FYNNEI, per germline. V shed 1 base and J 9 bases; nucleotides not matched to a gene: 9. The CDR3 consists of 16 residues. CDR3 nucleotides: TGTGCCAGCAGTGAAGAGGGGGCCCCGAACTCTTCACCCCTCCACTTT. It codes for CASSEEGAPNSSPLHF.

This clone was recorded a few times. The rearrangement uses TRBV19 and TRBJ1-6; 8 nucleotides match TRBD1. CDR3 length: 13 residues. Germline V gene lookup returns CDR1 LNHDA and CDR2 SQIVND (reference sequence). The J segment lost 10 bases and the V segment lost 7 bases, leaving 6 bases of the junction unmatched. CDR3 loop: CASKWTGRSPLHF. The CDR3 DNA reads as TGTGCCAGTAAATGGACAGGGAGGTCACCCCTCCACTTT.

This clone came up a few times. The chain is built from TRBV15 and TRBJ1-5; D call uncertain. V was shortened by 0 bases and J by 7 bases, with 10 bases between the two germline ends. This CDR3 is built from 14 residues. CDR1 and CDR2 (germline): LNHNV, YYDKDF (reference sequence). The CDR3 region has the DNA TGTGCCACCAGCAGAGATATTTTAGAACAGCCCCAGCATTTT. As protein: CATSRDILEQPQHF.